The 25 T cell receptor beta chains below were found in one sample sequenced in a study of cytomegalovirus exposure and HLA in healthy donors. The PCR ran on 60 Vbeta and 13 Jbeta primers. The data were produced by immunoSEQ multiplex PCR, yet TCRdb's version contains in-frame clones alone and is incomplete. The sample has roughly 120,000 clones; 81% are singletons. The sample taken for sequencing was PBMCs. Every receptor here comes from a man aged 35-49 years in good health and CMV-seronegative.

By frequency in the sample, this clone is medium-sized. The DNA of the CDR3 is TGTGCCAGCGGTCCTGGGGGGACGCGTGGAAACACCATATATTTT. It encodes CASGPGGTRGNTIYF. The rearrangement links TRBV27 to TRBJ1-3, with D tentatively TRBD1 (5 bases). CDR1 and CDR2 (germline): MNHEY, SMNVEV (reference sequence). Trimming pared 8 bases from V and 3 bases from J, leaving 17 bases between. The CDR3 covers 15 residues.

There are a few counts of this clone. This rearrangement joins TRBV4-3 to TRBJ2-6; D may be TRBD1 (6 bases). The CDR3 has 18 amino acids. With 0 bases removed from V and 0 bases from J, the gap between germline ends came to 12 bases. The V gene's germline CDR1 is LGHNA and CDR2 YSLEER. The CDR3 region has the DNA TGCGCCAGCAGCCAAGAGGGCAGGGGACGCTCTGGGGCCAACGTCCTGACTTTC. Protein: CASSQEGRGRSGANVLTF.

This chain joins TRBV7-9 and TRBJ2-7, with 8 positions matching TRBD1. CDR3 length: 15 residues. V shed 5 bases and J 2 bases; nucleotides not matched to a gene: 8. Germline CDR1 is SEHNR and CDR2 is FQNEAQ (reference sequence). The CDR3 region is CASSPDRGKTYEQYF. In DNA form, the CDR3 reads TGTGCCAGCAGCCCCGACAGGGGCAAGACCTACGAGCAGTACTTC.

Written as DNA, the CDR3 is TGTGCCAGCACCCCACCGGGACAGTTAAATTCACCCCTCCACTTT. This sequence encodes CASTPPGQLNSPLHF. The chain uses TRBV7-2 and TRBJ1-6; the match to TRBD1 covers 7 bases. V dropped 7 bases and J dropped 7; count of bases not matched to a gene: 10. Germline CDR1 and CDR2: SGHTA and FQGNSA. This CDR3 contains 15 residues.

The table lists this clone with a few counts. The chain couples TRBV14 to TRBJ1-1; D is ambiguous. Looked up from germline, CDR1 is SGHDN and CDR2 is FVKESK. With 1 base removed from V and 0 bases from J, the gap between germline ends came to 6 bases. The CDR3 runs 14 residues. CDR3 coding DNA: TGTGCCAGCAGCCAAGTACAGTTGAACACTGAAGCTTTCTTT. Its protein product is CASSQVQLNTEAFF.

This clone is a singleton in its sample. A junction boundary mismatches the germline segment, possibly from a read error. The chain links TRBV2 to TRBJ2-6, with D possibly matching TRBD1 (5 bases). The CDR3 contains 14 residues. Per germline, CDR1 SNHLY and CDR2 FYNNEI. The CDR3 spells CASTDAAGANGLTF. Here the CDR3 DNA reads TGTGCCAGCACCGACGCCGCTGGGGCCAACGGCCTGACTTTC.

The chain joins TRBV5-1 to TRBJ2-1; D perhaps matches TRBD2 (6 bases). The CDR3 consists of 14 residues. Germline V gene lookup returns CDR1 SGHRS and CDR2 YFSETQ. V was shortened by 2 bases and J by 2 bases, with 8 bases between the two germline ends. The CDR3: CASSFGGTYNEQFF. CDR3 coding DNA: TGCGCCAGCAGCTTTGGAGGGACCTACAATGAGCAGTTCTTC.

The chain is built from TRBV6-1 and TRBJ1-2; D not resolved. Trimming took 8 bases from V and 4 from J, leaving 5 bases between them. CDR1 is MNHNS, CDR2 SASEGT, per germline. CDR3 size: 10 residues. The CDR3 reads CASEAYGYTF. The DNA of the CDR3 is TGTGCCAGCGAAGCCTATGGCTACACCTTC.

The chain links TRBV7-9 to TRBJ2-5; 8 nucleotides line up with TRBD2. Germline V CDR1 and CDR2: SEHNR, FQNEAQ (reference sequence). The CDR3 contains 17 residues. Trimming took 0 bases from V and 6 from J; bases not matched to a gene: 12. The CDR3 loop reads CASSLAGTGGRRKTQYF. The DNA for the CDR3 is TGTGCCAGCAGCTTAGCGGGAACTGGCGGGAGGCGAAAGACCCAGTACTTC.

As DNA, the CDR3 is TGTGCCAGCAGCTCTAGTCAGACGGAATCAGATACGCAGTATTTT. It codes for CASSSSQTESDTQYF. This chain joins TRBV7-2 and TRBJ2-3; no firm D call. This CDR3 is built from 15 residues. Deletions cut 4 bases from V and 4 bases from J, with 15 bases between. CDR1 is SGHTA and CDR2 is FQGNSA in the germline V gene.

With respect to this clone: Its ends do not fully match the called genes, so a read error is possible. The chain employs TRBV2 and TRBJ2-6, with 8 bases that match TRBD2. Germline values: CDR1 SNHLY, CDR2 FYNNEI. The CDR3 spans 16 residues. This CDR3 reads CASRSREGSGANGLTF. The CDR3 nucleotides are TGTGCCAGCAGGTCTCGGGAGGGCTCTGGGGCCAACGGCCTGACTTTC.

The chain joins TRBV7-2 to TRBJ2-4; 7 bases are shared with TRBD2. Germline assignment: CDR1 SGHTA and CDR2 FQGNSA. The CDR3 is 16 residues long. With 5 bases clipped from V and 3 bases from J, the junction kept 10 bases outside the gene matches. The CDR3 sequence: CASSQGGRGVKNIQYF. The CDR3 DNA reads as TGTGCCAGCAGCCAGGGAGGGAGGGGCGTCAAAAACATTCAGTACTTC.

Note on this clone: Given the absence of the conserved phenylalanine or tryptophan at the CDR3 end, a read error is likely. CDR3 bases: TGTGCCAGCAGCGCCCGGGACAGGGACAACTATGGCTACACCCTC. Translated, it gives CASSARDRDNYGYTL. The rearrangement links TRBV9 to TRBJ1-2, with 9 bases identical to TRBD1. Looked up from germline, CDR1 is SGDLS and CDR2 is YYNGEE. The CDR3 extends over 15 amino acids. Trimming cost V 3 bases and J 2 bases; bases outside gene matches: 5.

This clone showed up just a few times. V gene TRBV4-2 combines with J gene TRBJ2-2, with TRBD1 matching over 10 bases. Germline assignment: CDR1 LGHNA and CDR2 YNFKEQ. The CDR3 has 15 amino acids. The trim removed 4 bases at V and 3 bases at J, leaving 2 bases unmatched. CDR3 loop: CASSPGTGDTGELFF. CDR3 nucleotides: TGTGCCAGCAGCCCCGGGACAGGGGACACCGGGGAGCTGTTTTTT.

This clone showed up just once. This chain joins TRBV28 and TRBJ2-7; 11 bases are shared with TRBD1. Germline CDR1 reads MDHEN; CDR2 reads SYDVKM. CDR3 length equals 16 residues. The J segment lost 6 bases and the V segment lost 5 bases, leaving 12 bases of the junction unmatched. The CDR3 bases are TGTGCCAGCAGTCCACAGGACAGGGGGCGGACCTCCGAGCAGTACTTC. It codes for CASSPQDRGRTSEQYF.

V gene TRBV28 combines with J gene TRBJ1-1, with unresolved D. Germline CDR1 reads MDHEN; CDR2 reads SYDVKM. There are 13 residues in the CDR3. Trimming removed 5 bases from V and 1 base from J, with 8 bases in between. Here the CDR3 reads CASSPTKNTEAFF. The CDR3 bases are TGTGCCAGCAGTCCTACTAAGAACACTGAAGCTTTCTTT.

The chain links TRBV19 to TRBJ1-3, with D unresolved. Trimming removed 5 bases from V and 7 bases from J, with 12 bases in between. Germline V gene sequence: CDR1 LNHDA, CDR2 SQIVND (reference sequence). The length of the CDR3 is 13 residues. CDR3 DNA: TGTGCCAGTAGTCCTGAGCCGGGGAACACCATATATTTT. The encoded protein is CASSPEPGNTIYF. The whole variable domain, remainder taken from reference TRBV19 and TRBJ1-3, is DGGITQSPKYLFRKEGQNVTLSCEQNLNHDAMYWYRQDPGQGLRLIYYSQIVNDFQKGDIAEGYSVSREKKESFPLTVTSAQKNPTAFYLCASSPEPGNTIYFGEGSWLTVV.

The chain uses TRBV6-1 and TRBJ2-1; 10 bases agree with TRBD1. With V trimmed by 4 bases and J by 7 bases, 7 bases remained unmatched. The CDR3 is 15 amino acids. CDR1 and CDR2 from the germline V gene are MNHNS and SASEGT. The CDR3 DNA reads as TGTGCCAGCAGTGGAGCCGGGACAGGGGAGAATGAGCAGTTCTTC. It codes for CASSGAGTGENEQFF.

V is TRBV5-4 and J is TRBJ1-2; 12 nucleotides agree with TRBD1. The J segment lost 8 bases and the V segment lost 0 bases, leaving 8 bases of the junction unmatched. Germline lookup yields CDR1 SGHNT and CDR2 YYREEE (reference sequence). The CDR3 covers 16 residues. The chain's CDR3 is CASSLVGTGGARGYTF. The CDR3 nucleotides read TGTGCCAGCAGCTTGGTCGGGACAGGGGGCGCAAGAGGCTACACCTTC.

This sequence joins TRBV15 and TRBJ1-5, with 8 bases identical to TRBD1. V lost 4 bases to trimming and J lost 1 base; unmatched junction nucleotides: 6. The CDR3 is 16 residues long. Germline CDR1 is LNHNV and CDR2 is YYDKDF (reference sequence). The CDR3 sequence is CATSNGQGLSNQPQHF. CDR3 DNA: TGTGCCACCAGCAACGGACAGGGTCTCAGCAATCAGCCCCAGCATTTT.

The J gene is TRBJ1-4, the V gene TRBV10-3; TRBD1 matches at 8 bases. V shed 4 bases and J 7 bases; nucleotides not matched to a gene: 5. Per the germline V gene, CDR1 is ENHRY and CDR2 is SYGVKD. This CDR3 spans 14 amino acids. For the CDR3, the DNA is TGTGCCATCAGTGCGGGGCAGGGGGCTGAAAAACTGTTTTTT. This translates into CAISAGQGAEKLFF.

The J gene is TRBJ1-1, the V gene TRBV5-1; 7 bases align to TRBD1. Germline trimming cut 4 bases from V and 1 base from J; bases unmatched to any gene: 4. The CDR3 runs to 14 residues. Germline CDR1 reads SGHRS; CDR2 reads YFSETQ. CDR3 in DNA: TGCGCCAGCAGCATGGGGACAGCGAACACTGAAGCTTTCTTT. It yields the protein CASSMGTANTEAFF.

The chain links TRBV6-5 to TRBJ1-2; TRBD1 aligns across 7 bases. Germline V gives CDR1 MNHEY, CDR2 SVGAGI. Trimming took 6 bases from V and 0 from J; bases not matched to a gene: 7. This CDR3 region has 15 residues. CDR3 in DNA: TGTGCCAGCAGACCTACCGGGACAGCTAACTATGGCTACACCTTC. It translates to CASRPTGTANYGYTF.

The chain is built from TRBV5-1 and TRBJ2-5; TRBD1 matches 12 bases. The J call may be wrong; the DNA end is better matched by TRBJ2-7. Looked up from germline, CDR1 is SGHRS and CDR2 is YFSETQ. This CDR3 comprises 15 residues. The CDR3 DNA is TGCGCCAGCAGCTTGGGCGGGACAGGGGGCCACGAGCAGTACTTC. This sequence encodes CASSLGGTGGHEQYF.

The rearrangement links TRBV5-1 to TRBJ2-5, with TRBD1 matching over 7 bases. This CDR3 comprises 15 residues. Per germline, CDR1 SGHRS and CDR2 YFSETQ. Trimming at V came to 5 bases and at J to 2 bases, leaving 9 bases not matched to a gene. The CDR3 nucleotides are TGCGCCAGCAGTCGACACCGGGACAGACAAGAGACCCAGTACTTC. As protein: CASSRHRDRQETQYF.